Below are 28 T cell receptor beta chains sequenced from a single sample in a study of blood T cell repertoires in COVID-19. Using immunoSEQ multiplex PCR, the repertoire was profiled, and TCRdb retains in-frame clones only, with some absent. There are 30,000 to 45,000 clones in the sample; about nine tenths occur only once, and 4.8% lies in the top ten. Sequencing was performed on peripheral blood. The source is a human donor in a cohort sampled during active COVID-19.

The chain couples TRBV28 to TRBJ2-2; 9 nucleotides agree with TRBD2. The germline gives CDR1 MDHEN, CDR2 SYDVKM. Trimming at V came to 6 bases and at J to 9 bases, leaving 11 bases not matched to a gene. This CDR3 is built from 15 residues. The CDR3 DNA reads TGTGCCAGCAGGCTGCCTAGCGGGAAGGACTGGGAGCTGTTTTTT. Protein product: CASRLPSGKDWELFF.

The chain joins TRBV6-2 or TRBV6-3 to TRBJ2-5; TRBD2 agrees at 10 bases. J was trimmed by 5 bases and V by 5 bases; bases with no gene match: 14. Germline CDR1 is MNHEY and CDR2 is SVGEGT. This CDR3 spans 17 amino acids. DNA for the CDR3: TGTGCCAGCAGTGGACTGGGCCCAGCGGGAGGGCGTGAGACCCAGTACTTC. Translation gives CASSGLGPAGGRETQYF.

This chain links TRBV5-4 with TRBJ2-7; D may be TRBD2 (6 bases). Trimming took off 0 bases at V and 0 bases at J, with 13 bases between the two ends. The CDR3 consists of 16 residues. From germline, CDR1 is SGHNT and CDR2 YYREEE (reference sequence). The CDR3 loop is CASSLGGVQSSYEQYF. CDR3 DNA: TGTGCCAGCAGCTTGGGGGGGGTACAGAGCTCCTACGAGCAGTACTTC. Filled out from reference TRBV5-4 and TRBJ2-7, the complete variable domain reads ETGVTQSPTHLIKTRGQQVTLRCSSQSGHNTVSWYQQALGQGPQFIFQYYREEENGRGNFPPRFSGLQFPNYSSELNVNALELDDSALYLCASSLGGVQSSYEQYFGPGTRLTVT.

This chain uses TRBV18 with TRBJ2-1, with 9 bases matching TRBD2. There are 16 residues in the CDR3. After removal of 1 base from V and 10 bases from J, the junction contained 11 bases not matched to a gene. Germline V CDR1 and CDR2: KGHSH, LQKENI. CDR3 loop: CASSPLMVAGEQEQFF. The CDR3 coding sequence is TGTGCCAGCTCACCACTGATGGTAGCGGGAGAACAGGAGCAGTTCTTC.

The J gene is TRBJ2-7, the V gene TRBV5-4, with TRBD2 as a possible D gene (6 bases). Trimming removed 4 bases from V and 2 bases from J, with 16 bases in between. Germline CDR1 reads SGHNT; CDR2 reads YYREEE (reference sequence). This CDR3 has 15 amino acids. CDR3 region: CASSLGAGIAYEQYF. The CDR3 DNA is TGTGCCAGCAGCCTTGGGGCGGGGATCGCCTACGAGCAGTACTTC. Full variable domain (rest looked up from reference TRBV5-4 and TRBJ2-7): ETGVTQSPTHLIKTRGQQVTLRCSSQSGHNTVSWYQQALGQGPQFIFQYYREEENGRGNFPPRFSGLQFPNYSSELNVNALELDDSALYLCASSLGAGIAYEQYFGPGTRLTVT.

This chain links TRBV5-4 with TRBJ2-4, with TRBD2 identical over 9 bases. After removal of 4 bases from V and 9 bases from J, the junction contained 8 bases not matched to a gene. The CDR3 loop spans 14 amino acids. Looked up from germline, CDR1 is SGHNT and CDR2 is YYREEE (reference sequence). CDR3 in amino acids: CASSPGTSQGIQYF. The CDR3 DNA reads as TGTGCCAGCAGCCCGGGGACTAGCCAAGGCATTCAGTACTTC.

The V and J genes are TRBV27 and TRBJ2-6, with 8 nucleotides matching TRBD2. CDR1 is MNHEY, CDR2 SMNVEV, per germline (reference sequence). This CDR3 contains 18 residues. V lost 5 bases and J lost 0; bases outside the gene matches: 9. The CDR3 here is CASSERGRPGSGANVLTF. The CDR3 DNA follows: TGTGCCAGCAGTGAGCGGGGGCGCCCCGGCTCTGGGGCCAACGTCCTGACTTTC.

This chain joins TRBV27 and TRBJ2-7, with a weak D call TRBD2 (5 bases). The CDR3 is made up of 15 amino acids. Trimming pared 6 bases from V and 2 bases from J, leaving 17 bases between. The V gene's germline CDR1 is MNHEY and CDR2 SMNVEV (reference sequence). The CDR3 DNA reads TGTGCCAGCAGCCGAGAGCGGAGCGGCCCCTACGAGCAGTACTTC. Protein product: CASSRERSGPYEQYF.

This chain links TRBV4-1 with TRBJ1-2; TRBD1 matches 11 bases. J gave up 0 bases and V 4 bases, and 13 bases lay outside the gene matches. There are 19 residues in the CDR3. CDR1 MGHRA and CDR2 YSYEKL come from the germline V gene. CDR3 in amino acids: CASSRRTGGAETPNYGYTF. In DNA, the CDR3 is TGCGCCAGCAGCCGCCGGACAGGGGGCGCGGAGACGCCTAACTATGGCTACACCTTC.

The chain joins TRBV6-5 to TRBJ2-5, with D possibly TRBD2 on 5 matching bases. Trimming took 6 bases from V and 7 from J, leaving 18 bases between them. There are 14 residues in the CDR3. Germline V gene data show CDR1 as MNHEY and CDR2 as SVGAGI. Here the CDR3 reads CASRISGVLGTQYF. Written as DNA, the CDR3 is TGTGCCAGCAGGATTTCCGGGGTATTGGGGACCCAGTACTTC.

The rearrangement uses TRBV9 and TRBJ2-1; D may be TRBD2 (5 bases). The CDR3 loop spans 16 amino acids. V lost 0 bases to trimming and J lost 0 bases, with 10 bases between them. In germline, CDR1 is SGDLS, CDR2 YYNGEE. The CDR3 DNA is TGTGCCAGCAGCGTAGAGATAGCGACCTCCTACAATGAGCAGTTCTTC. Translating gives CASSVEIATSYNEQFF.

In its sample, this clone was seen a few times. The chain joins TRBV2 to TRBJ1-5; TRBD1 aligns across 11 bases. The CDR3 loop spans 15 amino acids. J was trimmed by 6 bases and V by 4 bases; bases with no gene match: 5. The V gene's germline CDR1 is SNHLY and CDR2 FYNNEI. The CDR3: CASSAGTGGVQPQHF. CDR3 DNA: TGTGCCAGCAGTGCTGGGACAGGGGGGGTTCAGCCCCAGCATTTT.

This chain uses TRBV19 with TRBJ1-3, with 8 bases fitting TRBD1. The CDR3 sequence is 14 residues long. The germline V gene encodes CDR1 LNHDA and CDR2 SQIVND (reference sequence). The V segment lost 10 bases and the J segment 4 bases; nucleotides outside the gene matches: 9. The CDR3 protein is CAIRGQERGNTIYF. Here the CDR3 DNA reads TGTGCCATTCGGGGACAGGAAAGGGGAAACACCATATATTTT.

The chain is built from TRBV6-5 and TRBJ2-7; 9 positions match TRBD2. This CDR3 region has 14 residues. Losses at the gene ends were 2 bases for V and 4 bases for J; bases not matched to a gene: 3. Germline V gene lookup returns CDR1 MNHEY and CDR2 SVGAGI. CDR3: CASSYAREGYEQYF. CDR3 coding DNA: TGTGCCAGCAGTTACGCGCGGGAGGGGTACGAGCAGTACTTC.

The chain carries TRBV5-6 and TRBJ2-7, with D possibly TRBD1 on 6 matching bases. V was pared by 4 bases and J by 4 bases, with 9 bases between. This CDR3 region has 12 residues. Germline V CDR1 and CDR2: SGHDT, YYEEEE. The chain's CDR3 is CASSGGGYEQYF. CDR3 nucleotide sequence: TGTGCCAGCAGCGGGGGCGGTTACGAGCAGTACTTC.

The CDR3 DNA reads TGTGCCAGCAGCGTAGTTGGACTAGCGGGAGTAGAGCAGTACTTC. Translation: CASSVVGLAGVEQYF. The rearrangement joins TRBV9 to TRBJ2-7; 13 nucleotides match TRBD2. CDR1 and CDR2 from the germline V gene are SGDLS and YYNGEE. The CDR3 has 15 residues. V was clipped by 0 bases and J by 7 bases; unmatched bases: 4.

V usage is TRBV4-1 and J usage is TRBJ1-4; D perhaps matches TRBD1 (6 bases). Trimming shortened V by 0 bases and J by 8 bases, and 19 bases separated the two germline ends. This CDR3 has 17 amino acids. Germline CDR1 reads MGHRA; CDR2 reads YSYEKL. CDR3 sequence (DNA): TGCGCCAGCAGCCAAGATCCGACAGGTGGACTTGGAGAAAAACTGTTTTTT. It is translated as CASSQDPTGGLGEKLFF.

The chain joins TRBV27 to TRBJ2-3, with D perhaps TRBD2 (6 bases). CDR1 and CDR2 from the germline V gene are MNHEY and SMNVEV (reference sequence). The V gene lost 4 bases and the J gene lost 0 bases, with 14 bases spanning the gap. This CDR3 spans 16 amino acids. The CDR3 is CASSSETRPSTDTQYF. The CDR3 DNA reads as TGTGCCAGCAGTTCCGAGACTAGGCCCAGCACAGATACGCAGTATTTT.

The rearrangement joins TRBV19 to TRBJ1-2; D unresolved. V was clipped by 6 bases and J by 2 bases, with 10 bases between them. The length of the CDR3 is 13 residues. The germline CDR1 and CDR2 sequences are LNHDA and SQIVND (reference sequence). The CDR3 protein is CASSPNSNYGYTF. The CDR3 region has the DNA TGTGCCAGTAGCCCTAACAGCAACTATGGCTACACCTTC.

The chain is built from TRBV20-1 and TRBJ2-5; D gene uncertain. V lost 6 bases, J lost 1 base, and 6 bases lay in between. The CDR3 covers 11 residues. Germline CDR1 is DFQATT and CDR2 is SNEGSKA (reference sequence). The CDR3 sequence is CSAKPQETQYF. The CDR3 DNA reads TGCAGTGCCAAGCCCCAAGAGACCCAGTACTTC.

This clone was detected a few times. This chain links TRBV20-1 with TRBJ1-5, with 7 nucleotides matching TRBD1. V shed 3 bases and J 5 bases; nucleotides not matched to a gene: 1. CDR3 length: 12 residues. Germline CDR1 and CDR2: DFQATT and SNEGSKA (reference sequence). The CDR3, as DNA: TGCAGTGCTAGTGACAGGGATCAGCCCCAGCATTTT. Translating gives CSASDRDQPQHF.

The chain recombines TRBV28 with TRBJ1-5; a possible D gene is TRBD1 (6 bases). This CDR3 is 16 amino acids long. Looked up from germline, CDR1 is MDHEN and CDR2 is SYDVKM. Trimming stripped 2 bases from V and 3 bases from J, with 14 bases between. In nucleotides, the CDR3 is TGTGCCAGCAGTTTAGATAGGGGGTTGAACAATCAGCCCCAGCATTTT. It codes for CASSLDRGLNNQPQHF.

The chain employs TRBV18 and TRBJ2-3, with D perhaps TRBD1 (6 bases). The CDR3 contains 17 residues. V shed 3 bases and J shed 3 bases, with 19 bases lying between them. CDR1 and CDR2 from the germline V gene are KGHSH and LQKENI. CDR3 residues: CASSPPGTLFVTDTQYF. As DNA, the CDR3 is TGTGCCAGCTCACCCCCCGGGACATTATTCGTTACAGATACGCAGTATTTT.

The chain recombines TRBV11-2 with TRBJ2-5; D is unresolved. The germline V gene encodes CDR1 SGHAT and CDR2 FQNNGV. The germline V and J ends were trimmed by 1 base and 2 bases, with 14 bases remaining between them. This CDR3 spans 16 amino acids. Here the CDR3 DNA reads TGTGCCAGCAGCTTAGTGAGCACCCGCAGGCAAGAGACCCAGTACTTC. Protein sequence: CASSLVSTRRQETQYF.

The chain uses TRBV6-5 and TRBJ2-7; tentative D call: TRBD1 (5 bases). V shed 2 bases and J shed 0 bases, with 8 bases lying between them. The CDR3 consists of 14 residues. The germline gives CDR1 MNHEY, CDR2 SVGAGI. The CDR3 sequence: CASSYRDSSYEQYF. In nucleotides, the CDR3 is TGTGCCAGCAGTTACCGTGACAGCTCCTACGAGCAGTACTTC.

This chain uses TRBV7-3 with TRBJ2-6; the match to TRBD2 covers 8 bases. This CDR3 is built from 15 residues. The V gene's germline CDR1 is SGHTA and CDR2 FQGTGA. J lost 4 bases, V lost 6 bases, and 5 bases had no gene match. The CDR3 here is CASSPAGAGANVLTF. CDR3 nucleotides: TGTGCCAGCAGTCCAGCGGGGGCCGGGGCCAACGTCCTGACTTTC.

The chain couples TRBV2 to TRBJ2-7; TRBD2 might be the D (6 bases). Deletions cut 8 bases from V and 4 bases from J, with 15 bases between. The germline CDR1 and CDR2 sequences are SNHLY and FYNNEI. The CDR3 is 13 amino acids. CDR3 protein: CASAVRGMYEQYF. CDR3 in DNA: TGTGCCAGCGCGGTGCGGGGAATGTACGAGCAGTACTTC.

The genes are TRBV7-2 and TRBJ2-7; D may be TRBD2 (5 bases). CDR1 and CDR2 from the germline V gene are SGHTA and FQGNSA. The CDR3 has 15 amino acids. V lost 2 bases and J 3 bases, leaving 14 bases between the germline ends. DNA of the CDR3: TGTGCCAGCAGCTTAATGATTTTGGAGGACTACGAGCAGTACTTC. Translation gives CASSLMILEDYEQYF.